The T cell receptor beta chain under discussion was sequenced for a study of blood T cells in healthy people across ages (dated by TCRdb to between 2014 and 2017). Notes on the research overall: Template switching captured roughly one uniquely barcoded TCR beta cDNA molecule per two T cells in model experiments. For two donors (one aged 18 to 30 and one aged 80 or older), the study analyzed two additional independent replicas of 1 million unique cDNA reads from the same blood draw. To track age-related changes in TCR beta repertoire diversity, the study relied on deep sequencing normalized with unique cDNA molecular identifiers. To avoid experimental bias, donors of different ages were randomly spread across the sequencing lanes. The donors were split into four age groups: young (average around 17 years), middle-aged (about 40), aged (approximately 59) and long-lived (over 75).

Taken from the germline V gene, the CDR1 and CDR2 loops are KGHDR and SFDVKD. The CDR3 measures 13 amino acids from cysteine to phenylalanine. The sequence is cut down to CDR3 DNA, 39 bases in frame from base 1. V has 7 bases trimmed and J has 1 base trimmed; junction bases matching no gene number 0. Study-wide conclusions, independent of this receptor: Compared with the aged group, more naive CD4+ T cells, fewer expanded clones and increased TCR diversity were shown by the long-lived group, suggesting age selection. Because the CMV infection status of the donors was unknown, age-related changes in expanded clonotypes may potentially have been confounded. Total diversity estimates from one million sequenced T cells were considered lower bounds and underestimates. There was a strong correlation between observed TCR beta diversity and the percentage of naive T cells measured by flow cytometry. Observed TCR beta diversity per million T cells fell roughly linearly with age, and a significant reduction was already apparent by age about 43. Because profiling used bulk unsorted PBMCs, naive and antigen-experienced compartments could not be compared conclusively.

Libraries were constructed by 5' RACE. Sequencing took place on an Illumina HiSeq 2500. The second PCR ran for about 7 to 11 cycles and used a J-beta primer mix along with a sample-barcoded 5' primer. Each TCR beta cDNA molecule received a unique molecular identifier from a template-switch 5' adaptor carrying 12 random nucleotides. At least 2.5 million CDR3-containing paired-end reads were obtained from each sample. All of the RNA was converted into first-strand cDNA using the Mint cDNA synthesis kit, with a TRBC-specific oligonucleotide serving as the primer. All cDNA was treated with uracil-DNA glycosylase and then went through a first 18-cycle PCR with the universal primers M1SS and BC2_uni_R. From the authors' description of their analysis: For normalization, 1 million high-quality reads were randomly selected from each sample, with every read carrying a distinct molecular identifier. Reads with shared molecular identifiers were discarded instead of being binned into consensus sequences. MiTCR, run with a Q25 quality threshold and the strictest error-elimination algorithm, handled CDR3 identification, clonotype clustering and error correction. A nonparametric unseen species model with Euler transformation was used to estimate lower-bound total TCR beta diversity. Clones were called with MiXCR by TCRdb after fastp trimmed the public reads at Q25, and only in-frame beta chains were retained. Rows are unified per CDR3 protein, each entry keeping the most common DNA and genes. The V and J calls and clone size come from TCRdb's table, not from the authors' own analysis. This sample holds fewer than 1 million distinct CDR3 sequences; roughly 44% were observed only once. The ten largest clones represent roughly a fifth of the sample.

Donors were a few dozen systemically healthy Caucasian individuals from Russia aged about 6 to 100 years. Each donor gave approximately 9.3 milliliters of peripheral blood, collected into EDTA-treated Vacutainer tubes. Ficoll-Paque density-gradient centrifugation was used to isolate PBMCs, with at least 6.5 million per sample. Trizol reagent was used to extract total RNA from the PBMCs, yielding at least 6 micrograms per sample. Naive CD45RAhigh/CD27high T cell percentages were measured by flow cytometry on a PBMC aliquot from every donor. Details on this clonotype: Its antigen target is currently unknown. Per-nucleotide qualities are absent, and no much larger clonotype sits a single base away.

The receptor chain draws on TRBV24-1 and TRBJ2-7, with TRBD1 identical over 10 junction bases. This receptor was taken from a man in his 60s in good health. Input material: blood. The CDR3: CATRGQGSYEQYF. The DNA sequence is TGTGCCACCAGGGGACAGGGGTCCTACGAGCAGTACTTC.